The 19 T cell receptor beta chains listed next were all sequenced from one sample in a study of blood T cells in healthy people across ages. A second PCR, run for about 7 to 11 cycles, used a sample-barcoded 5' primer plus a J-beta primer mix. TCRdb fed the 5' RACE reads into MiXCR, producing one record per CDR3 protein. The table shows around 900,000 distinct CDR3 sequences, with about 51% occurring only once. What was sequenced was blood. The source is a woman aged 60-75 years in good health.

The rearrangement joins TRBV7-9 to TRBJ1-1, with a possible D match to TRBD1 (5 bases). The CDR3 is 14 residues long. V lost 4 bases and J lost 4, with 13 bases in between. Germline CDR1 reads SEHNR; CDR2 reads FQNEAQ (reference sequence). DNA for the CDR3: TGTGCCAGCAGCTCGTCGACAGTGGCCACTGAAGCTTTCTTT. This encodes CASSSSTVATEAFF.

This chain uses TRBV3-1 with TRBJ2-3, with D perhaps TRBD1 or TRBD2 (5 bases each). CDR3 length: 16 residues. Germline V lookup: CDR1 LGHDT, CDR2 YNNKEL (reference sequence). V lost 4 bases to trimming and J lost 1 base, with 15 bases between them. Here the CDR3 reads CASSRGTAAGTDTQYF. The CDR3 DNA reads TGTGCCAGCAGCCGAGGGACGGCGGCTGGCACAGATACGCAGTATTTT.

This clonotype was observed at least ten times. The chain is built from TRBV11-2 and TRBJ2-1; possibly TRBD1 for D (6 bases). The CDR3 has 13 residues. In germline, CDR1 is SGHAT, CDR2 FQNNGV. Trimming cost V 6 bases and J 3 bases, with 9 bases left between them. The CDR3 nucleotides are TGTGCCAGCAGTCTGGACAGCTACAATGAGCAGTTCTTC. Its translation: CASSLDSYNEQFF.

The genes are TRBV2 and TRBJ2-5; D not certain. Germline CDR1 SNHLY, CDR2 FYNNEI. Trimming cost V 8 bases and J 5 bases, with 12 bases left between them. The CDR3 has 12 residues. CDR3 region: CASGSPWETQYF. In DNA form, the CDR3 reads TGTGCCAGCGGTTCTCCTTGGGAGACCCAGTACTTC.

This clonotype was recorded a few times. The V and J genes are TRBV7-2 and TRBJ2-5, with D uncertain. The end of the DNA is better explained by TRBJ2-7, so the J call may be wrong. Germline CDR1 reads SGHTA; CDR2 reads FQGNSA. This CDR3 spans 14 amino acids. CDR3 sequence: CASSLVPGQYEQYF. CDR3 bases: TGTGCCAGCAGCTTAGTACCGGGTCAGTACGAGCAGTACTTC.

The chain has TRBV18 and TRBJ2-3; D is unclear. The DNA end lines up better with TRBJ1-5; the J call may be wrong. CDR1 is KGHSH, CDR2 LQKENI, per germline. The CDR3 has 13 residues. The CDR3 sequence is CASSPPGTETQHF. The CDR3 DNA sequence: TGTGCCAGCTCACCACCGGGCACAGAGACGCAGCATTTT.

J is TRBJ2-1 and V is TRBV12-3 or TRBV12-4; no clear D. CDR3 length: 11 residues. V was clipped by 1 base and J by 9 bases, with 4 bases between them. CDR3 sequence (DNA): TGTGCCAGCAGTTTAGAGGGTGAGCAGTTCTTC. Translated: CASSLEGEQFF.

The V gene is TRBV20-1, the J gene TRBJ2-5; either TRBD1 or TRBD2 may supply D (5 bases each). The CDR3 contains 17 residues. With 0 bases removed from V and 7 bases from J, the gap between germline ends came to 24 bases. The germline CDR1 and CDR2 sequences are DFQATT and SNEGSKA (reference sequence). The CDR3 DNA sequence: TGCAGTGCTAGAGAGTCCCTAGCTGGAGTCAGGGTGTTGACCCAGTACTTC. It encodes CSARESLAGVRVLTQYF.

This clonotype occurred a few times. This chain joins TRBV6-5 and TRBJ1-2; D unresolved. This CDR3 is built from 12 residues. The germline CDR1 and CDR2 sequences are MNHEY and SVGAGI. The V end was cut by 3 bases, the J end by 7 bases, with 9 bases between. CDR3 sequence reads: CASSYHTGGYTF. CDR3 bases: TGTGCCAGCAGTTATCACACCGGTGGCTACACCTTC.

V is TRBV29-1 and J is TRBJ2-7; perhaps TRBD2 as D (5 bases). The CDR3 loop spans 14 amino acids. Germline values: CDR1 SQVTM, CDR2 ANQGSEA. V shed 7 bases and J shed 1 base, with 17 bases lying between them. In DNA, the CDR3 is TGCAGCGCCAAAACTAACGGGATGTCCTACGAGCAGTACTTC. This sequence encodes CSAKTNGMSYEQYF.

CDR3 nucleotides: TGCGCCAGCAGCCAAGAATCCCATGAGCAGTTCTTC. This codes for CASSQESHEQFF. The chain is built from TRBV4-1 and TRBJ2-1; D not resolved. The CDR3 runs to 12 residues. V was pared by 0 bases and J by 8 bases, with 5 bases between. CDR1 and CDR2 from the germline V gene are MGHRA and YSYEKL.

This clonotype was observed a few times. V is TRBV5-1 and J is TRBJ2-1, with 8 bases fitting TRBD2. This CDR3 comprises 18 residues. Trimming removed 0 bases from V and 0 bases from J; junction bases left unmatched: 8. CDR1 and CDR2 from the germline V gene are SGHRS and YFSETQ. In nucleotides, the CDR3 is TGCGCCAGCAGCTTGGTCCCCGCGGGAGGTAGCTCCTACAATGAGCAGTTCTTC. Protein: CASSLVPAGGSSYNEQFF.

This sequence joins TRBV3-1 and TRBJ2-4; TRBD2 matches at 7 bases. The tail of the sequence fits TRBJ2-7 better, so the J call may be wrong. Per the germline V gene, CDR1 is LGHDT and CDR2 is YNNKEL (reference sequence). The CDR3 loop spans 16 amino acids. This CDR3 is CASSQSGRAGSGEQYF. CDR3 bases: TGTGCCAGCAGCCAGAGTGGGAGGGCCGGGTCCGGCGAGCAGTACTTC.

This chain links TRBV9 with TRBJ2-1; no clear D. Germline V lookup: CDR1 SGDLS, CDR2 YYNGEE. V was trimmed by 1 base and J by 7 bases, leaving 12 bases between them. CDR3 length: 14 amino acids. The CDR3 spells CASSVIGQVNEQFF. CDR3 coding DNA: TGTGCCAGCAGCGTAATCGGCCAGGTTAATGAGCAGTTCTTC.

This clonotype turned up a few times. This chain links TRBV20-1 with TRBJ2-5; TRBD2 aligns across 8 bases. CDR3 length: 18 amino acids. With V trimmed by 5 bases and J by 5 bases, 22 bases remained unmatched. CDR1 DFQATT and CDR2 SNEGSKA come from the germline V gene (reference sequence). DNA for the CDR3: TGCAGTGCTTACCTCCTGGGAGCGGGAGTTACCATTGGGGAGACCCAGTACTTC. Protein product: CSAYLLGAGVTIGETQYF.

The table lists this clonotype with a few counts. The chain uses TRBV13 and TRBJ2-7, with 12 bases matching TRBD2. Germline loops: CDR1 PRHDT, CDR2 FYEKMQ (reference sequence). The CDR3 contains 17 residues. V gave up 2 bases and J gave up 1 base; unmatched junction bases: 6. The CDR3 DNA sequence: TGTGCCAGCAGCTTACTAGCGGGAGGGATAGGATCCTACGAGCAGTACTTC. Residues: CASSLLAGGIGSYEQYF. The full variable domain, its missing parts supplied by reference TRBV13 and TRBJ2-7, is AAGVIQSPRHLIKEKRETATLKCYPIPRHDTVYWYQQGPGQDPQFLISFYEKMQSDKGSIPDRFSAQQFSDYHSELNMSSLELGDSALYFCASSLLAGGIGSYEQYFGPGTRLTVT.

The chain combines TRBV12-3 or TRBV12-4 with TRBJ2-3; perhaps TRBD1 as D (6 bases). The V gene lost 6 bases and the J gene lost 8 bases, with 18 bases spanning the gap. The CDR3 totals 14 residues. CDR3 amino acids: CASSPNQGRGTQYF. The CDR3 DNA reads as TGTGCCAGCAGCCCTAACCAGGGGAGAGGTACGCAGTATTTT.

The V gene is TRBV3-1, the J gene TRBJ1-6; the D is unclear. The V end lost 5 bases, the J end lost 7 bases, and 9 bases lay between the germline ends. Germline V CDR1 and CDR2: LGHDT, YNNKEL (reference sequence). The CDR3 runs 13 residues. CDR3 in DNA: TGTGCCAGCAGCACACAGATAAATTCACCCCTCCACTTT. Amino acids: CASSTQINSPLHF. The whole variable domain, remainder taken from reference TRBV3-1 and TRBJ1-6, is DTAVSQTPKYLVTQMGNDKSIKCEQNLGHDTMYWYKQDSKKFLKIMFSYNNKELIINETVPNRFSPKSPDKAHLNLHINSLELGDSAVYFCASSTQINSPLHFGNGTRLTVT.

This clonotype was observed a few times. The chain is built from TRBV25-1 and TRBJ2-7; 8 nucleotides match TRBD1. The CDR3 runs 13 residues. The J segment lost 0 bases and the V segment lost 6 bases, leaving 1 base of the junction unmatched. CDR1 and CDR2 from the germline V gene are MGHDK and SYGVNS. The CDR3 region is CASRGQDSYEQYF. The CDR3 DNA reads TGTGCCAGCAGGGGACAGGACTCCTACGAGCAGTACTTC.